This is a list of T cell receptor beta chains from one sample in a study of T cells after yellow fever vaccination. Each CDR3 protein is one row after TCRdb ran MiXCR on the 5' RACE reads. The data contain hundreds of thousands of distinct CDR3 sequences, 9% to 15% of them seen just once; the ten biggest clones take up under 15%. Sample: PBMCs, taken on the day of the yellow fever booster vaccination. Receptor source: a man under 40 who received the YFV17D yellow fever vaccine. CDR3s include the opening cysteine and the closing phenylalanine or tryptophan. D genes are given only for firm matches. Not all rows give a size; the values are once, few, many and, for expanded clones, a class.

few,TRBJ2-4,TRBV19,TRBD1,TGTGCCAGTAAGCGACAGGGGGCGAGCATTCAGTACTTC,CASKRQGASIQYF
.,TRBJ1-4,TRBV5-1,.,TGCGCCAGCAGCTTGGTTGGGTTGGAGGAAAAACTGTTTTTT,CASSLVGLEEKLFF
.,TRBJ2-1,TRBV11-1,.,TGTGCCAGCAGCGCCCGGAGGCACGACAATGAGCAGTTCTTC,CASSARRHDNEQFF
.,TRBJ2-7,TRBV5-1,.,TGCGCCAGCAGCTTGGAATTTCAGGTTAAAGGGTACGAGCAGTACTTC,CASSLEFQVKGYEQYF
.,TRBJ2-3,TRBV30,.,TGTGCCTGGAGTGTAAGGGGAGGGGGAGCGGATACGCAGTATTTT,CAWSVRGGGADTQYF
.,TRBJ2-1,TRBV7-2,TRBD1,TGTGCCAGCAGCCGTACGCCAGGGGGCAGAAATGAGCAGTTCTTC,CASSRTPGGRNEQFF
.,TRBJ2-2,TRBV4-3,TRBD2,TGCGCCAGCAGCCAAGAGATGACTAGCGGGAGGGCCCTGAACACCGGGGAGCTGTTTTTT,CASSQEMTSGRALNTGELFF
.,TRBJ2-3,TRBV20-1,.,TGCAGTGCTAGAGTTAACCCCACAGATACGCAGTATTTT,CSARVNPTDTQYF
.,TRBJ2-7,TRBV7-9,TRBD1,TGTGCCAGCAGTCACGCTGGGGACAGGGGCTACGAGCAGTACTTC,CASSHAGDRGYEQYF
few,TRBJ2-3,TRBV9,TRBD2,TGTGCCAGCAGCGTAGAGCTAGCGGGAAGCACAGATACGCAGTATTTT,CASSVELAGSTDTQYF
many,TRBJ2-7,TRBV7-2,TRBD1,TGTGCCAGCGGAAATCTAAACGGACAGGGCTACGAGCAGTACTTC,CASGNLNGQGYEQYF
.,TRBJ2-1,TRBV7-2,TRBD1,TGTGCCAGCAGCTTAACGCAGGGGGTGAATGAGCAGTTCTTC,CASSLTQGVNEQFF
.,TRBJ2-1,TRBV3-1,TRBD1,TGTGCCAGCAGCCAGAGGCGAGACAGGGTGTACAATGAGCAGTTCTTC,CASSQRRDRVYNEQFF
few,TRBJ2-3,TRBV10-3,TRBD1,TGTGCCATCAGTGAGTCTGTTATCGGGACAGGTCCAGATACGCAGTATTTT,CAISESVIGTGPDTQYF
few,TRBJ2-7,TRBV9,TRBD1,TGTGCCAGCAGCGTAGGACAGGGGACTTACGAGCAGTACTTC,CASSVGQGTYEQYF
few,TRBJ2-1,TRBV4-3,TRBD2,TGCGCCAGCAGCCATTTAGCGGGAGAAGGCGGGGGGCAGTTCTTC,CASSHLAGEGGGQFF
.,TRBJ2-7,TRBV7-8,.,TGTGCCAGCAGCTTAGCTGTCTTAAGCGAGCAGTACTTC,CASSLAVLSEQYF